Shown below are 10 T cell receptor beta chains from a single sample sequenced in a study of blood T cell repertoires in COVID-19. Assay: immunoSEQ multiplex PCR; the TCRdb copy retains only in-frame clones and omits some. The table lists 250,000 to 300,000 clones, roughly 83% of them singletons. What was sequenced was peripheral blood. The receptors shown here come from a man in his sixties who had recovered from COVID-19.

As DNA, the CDR3 is TGTGCTAGTGTTGCAGGGGGTTGGAATGGCTACACCTTC. It specifies CASVAGGWNGYTF. The chain couples TRBV12-5 to TRBJ1-2; 7 nucleotides line up with TRBD1. Per the germline V gene, CDR1 is LGHNT and CDR2 is FRNRAP. This CDR3 has 13 amino acids. Trimming took 7 bases from V and 6 from J; bases not matched to a gene: 8.

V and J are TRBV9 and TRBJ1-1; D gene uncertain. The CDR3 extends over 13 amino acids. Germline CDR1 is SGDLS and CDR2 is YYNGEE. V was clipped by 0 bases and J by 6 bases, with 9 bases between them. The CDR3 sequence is CASSVGEGAEAFF. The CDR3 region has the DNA TGTGCCAGCAGCGTAGGCGAGGGTGCTGAAGCTTTCTTT.

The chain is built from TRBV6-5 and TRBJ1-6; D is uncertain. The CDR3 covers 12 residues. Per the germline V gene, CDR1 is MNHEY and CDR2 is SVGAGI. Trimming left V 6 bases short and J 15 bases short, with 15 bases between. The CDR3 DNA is TGTGCCAGCAGCCCACCTTGGGGAGGCCTCCACTTT. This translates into CASSPPWGGLHF.

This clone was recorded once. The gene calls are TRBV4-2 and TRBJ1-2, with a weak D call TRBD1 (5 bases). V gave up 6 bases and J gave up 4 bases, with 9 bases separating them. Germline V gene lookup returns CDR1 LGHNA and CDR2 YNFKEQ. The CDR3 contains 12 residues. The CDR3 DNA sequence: TGTGCCAGCAGTGACAGAATCTATGGCTACACCTTC. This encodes CASSDRIYGYTF.

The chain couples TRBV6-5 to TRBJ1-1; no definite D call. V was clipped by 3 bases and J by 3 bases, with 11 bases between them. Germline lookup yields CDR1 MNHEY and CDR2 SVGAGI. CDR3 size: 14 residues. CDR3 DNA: TGTGCCAGCAGTTATGGCAGGCTGGACACTGAAGCTTTCTTT. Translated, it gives CASSYGRLDTEAFF.

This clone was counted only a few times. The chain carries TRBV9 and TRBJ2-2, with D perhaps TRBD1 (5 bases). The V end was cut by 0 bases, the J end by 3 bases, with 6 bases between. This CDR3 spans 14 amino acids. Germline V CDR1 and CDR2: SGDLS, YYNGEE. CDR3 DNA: TGTGCCAGCAGCGTAGAGGGGCACACCGGGGAGCTGTTTTTT. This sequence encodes CASSVEGHTGELFF.

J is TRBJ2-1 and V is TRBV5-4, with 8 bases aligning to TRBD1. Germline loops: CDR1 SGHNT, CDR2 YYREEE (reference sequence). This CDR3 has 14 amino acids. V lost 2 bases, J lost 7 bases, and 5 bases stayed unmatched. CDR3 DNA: TGTGCCAGCAGCTTAGGCACAGGGGGGAATGAGCAGTTCTTC. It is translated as CASSLGTGGNEQFF.

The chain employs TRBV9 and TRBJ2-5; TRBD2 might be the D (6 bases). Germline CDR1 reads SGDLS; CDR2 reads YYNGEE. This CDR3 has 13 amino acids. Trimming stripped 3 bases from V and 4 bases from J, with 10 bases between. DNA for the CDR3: TGTGCCAGCAGCGGCTCTAGCGCAGAGACCCAGTACTTC. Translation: CASSGSSAETQYF.

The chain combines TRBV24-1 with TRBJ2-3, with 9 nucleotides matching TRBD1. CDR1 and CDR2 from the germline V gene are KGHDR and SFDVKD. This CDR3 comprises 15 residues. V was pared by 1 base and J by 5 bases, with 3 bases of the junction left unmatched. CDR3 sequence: CATSDFGQGRDTQYF. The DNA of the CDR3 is TGTGCCACCAGTGATTTTGGACAGGGGAGAGATACGCAGTATTTT.

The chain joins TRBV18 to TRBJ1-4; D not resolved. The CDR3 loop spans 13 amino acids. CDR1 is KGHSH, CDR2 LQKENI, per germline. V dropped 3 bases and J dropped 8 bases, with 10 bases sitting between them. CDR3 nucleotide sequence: TGTGCCAGCTCACCTGATGTGCGGGAAAAACTGTTTTTT. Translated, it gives CASSPDVREKLFF. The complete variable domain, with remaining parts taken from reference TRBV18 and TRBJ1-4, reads NAGVMQNPRHLVRRRGQEARLRCSPMKGHSHVYWYRQLPEEGLKFMVYLQKENIIDESGMPKERFSAEFPKEGPSILRIQQVVRGDSAAYFCASSPDVREKLFFGSGTQLSVL.